This entry concerns a single TCR beta chain. No antigen is known for it. This sample is part of a study of CD8+CD57+ T cells in acquired aplastic anemia. Study details: The average for DNA from sorted CD4+ and CD8+ cells was roughly 3 ug.

Patients included in sequencing had previously demonstrated CD8+CD57+ cell expansion by flow cytometry. Receipt of therapy had not occurred in any patient by the time of blood sampling. Genomic DNA, serving as template, underwent TCR beta VDJ and CDR3 profiling. A single record per CDR3 protein comes from TCRdb applying MiXCR to the reads. Among under 200,000 distinct CDR3 sequences, around 48% were seen once, and the ten largest hold less than 3%. Overall study results and limits: Patients and controls shared under 35 CD8+ CDR3 sequences, highly expressed in patients.

CDR1 and CDR2 (germline): SGHNT, YYREEE (reference sequence). The CDR3 spans 15 residues. J gave up 1 base and V 2 bases, and 1 base lay outside the gene matches. Sequenced input: sorted CD4+, CD8+, or CD8+CD57+ T cells (not recorded which) from PBMCs. This clonotype originated in a human donor with aplastic anemia. V gene TRBV5-4 combines with J gene TRBJ2-1; 9 positions match TRBD2. Here the CDR3 DNA reads TGTGCCAGCAGCTTTAGCGGGAGTTCCTACAATGAGCAGTTCTTC. It yields the protein CASSFSGSSYNEQFF.